This TCR beta chain was identified in a study of T cells after yellow fever vaccination. Whole-study findings and limits: Among all clonotypes, a small share was observed in both CD4 and CD8 compartments. The booster response re-showed most primary clones: around 96% CD4, around 85% CD8.

MiXCR, applied by TCRdb to the 5' RACE reads, yields one record per CDR3 protein. In the table there are approximately 300,000 distinct CDR3 sequences, 6.8% of which are singletons. A remark on this clonotype: Its target is not known.

CDR1 and CDR2 (germline): SNHLY, FYNNEI. Trimming removed 3 bases at V and 5 bases at J, with 19 bases between. This CDR3 has 16 residues. The input for sequencing was PBMCs, taken about 49 days after the first yellow fever vaccination. This rearrangement joins TRBV2 to TRBJ2-5; D assignment may be TRBD1 or TRBD2 (5 bases each). This clonotype was sampled from a man younger than 35 who received the YFV17D yellow fever vaccine. As DNA, the CDR3 is TGTGCCAGCAGTGAGGGACCCCCCGGGAACTACGAGACCCAGTACTTC. It is translated as CASSEGPPGNYETQYF.